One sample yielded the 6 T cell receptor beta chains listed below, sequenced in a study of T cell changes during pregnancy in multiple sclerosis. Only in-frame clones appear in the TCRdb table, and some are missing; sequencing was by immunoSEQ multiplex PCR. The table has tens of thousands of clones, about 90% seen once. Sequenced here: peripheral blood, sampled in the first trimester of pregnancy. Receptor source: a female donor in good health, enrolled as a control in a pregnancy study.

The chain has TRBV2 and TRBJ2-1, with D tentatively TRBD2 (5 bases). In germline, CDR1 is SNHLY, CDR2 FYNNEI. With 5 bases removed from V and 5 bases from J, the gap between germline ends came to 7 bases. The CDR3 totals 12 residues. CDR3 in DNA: TGTGCCAGCAGTCGGGATGACAATGAGCAGTTCTTC. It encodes CASSRDDNEQFF.

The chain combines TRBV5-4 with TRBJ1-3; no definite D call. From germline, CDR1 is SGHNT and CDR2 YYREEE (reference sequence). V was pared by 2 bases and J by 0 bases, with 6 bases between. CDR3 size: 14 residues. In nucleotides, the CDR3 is TGTGCCAGCAGCTTTTATCTCTCTGGAAACACCATATATTTT. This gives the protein CASSFYLSGNTIYF. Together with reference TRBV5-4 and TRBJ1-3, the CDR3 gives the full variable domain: ETGVTQSPTHLIKTRGQQVTLRCSSQSGHNTVSWYQQALGQGPQFIFQYYREEENGRGNFPPRFSGLQFPNYSSELNVNALELDDSALYLCASSFYLSGNTIYFGEGSWLTVV.

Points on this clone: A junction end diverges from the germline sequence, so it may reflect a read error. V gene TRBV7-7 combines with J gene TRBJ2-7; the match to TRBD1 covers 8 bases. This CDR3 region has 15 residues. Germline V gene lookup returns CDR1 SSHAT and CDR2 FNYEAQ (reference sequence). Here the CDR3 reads CASSPLIDRGHEQYF. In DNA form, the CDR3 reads TGTGCTAGCAGCCCATTAATCGACAGGGGCCACGAGCAGTACTTC.

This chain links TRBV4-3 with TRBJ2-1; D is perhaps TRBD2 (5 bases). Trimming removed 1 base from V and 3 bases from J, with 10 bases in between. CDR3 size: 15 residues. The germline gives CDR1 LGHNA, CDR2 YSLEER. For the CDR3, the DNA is TGCGCCAGCAGCCAAGGGAGCGGCCACTACAATGAGCAGTTCTTC. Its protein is CASSQGSGHYNEQFF.

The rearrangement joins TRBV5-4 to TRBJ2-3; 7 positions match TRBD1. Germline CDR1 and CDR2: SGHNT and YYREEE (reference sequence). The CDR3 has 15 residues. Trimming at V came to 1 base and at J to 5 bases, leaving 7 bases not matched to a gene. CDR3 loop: CASSLSGTEGDTQYF. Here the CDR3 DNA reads TGTGCCAGCAGCTTGTCCGGGACAGAGGGAGATACGCAGTATTTT.

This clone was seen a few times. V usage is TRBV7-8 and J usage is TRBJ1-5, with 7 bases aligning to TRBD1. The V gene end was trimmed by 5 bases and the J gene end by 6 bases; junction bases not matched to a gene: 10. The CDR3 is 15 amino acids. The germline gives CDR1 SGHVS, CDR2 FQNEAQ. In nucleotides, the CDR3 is TGTGCCAGCAGCCAAGCTAGGACAGGTACTCAGCCCCAGCATTTT. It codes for CASSQARTGTQPQHF.